The 27 T cell receptor beta chains below come from one sample, sequenced in a study of cytomegalovirus exposure and HLA in healthy donors. PCR was performed using 60 Vbeta and 13 Jbeta primers. Profiling relied on immunoSEQ multiplex PCR, and the TCRdb table lists in-frame clones only, not all of them. In the table there are about 80,000 clones, roughly two thirds of which are singletons. Sequencing was done on a sample of PBMCs. The receptors come from a woman aged 50 to 60 in good health and CMV-seropositive.

V is TRBV6-4 and J is TRBJ2-1; TRBD2 matches 9 bases. V shed 5 bases, J shed 7 bases, and the junction held 15 bases outside the gene matches. The CDR3 is 17 amino acids. Germline CDR1 is MRHNA and CDR2 is SNTAGT. CDR3 region: CASSPTRGGAAQNEQFF. The CDR3 DNA follows: TGTGCCAGCAGTCCTACGCGCGGGGGGGCCGCACAGAATGAGCAGTTCTTC.

This clone appeared a single time. The J gene is TRBJ1-1, the V gene TRBV29-1; D remains ambiguous. The CDR3 is made up of 12 amino acids. V was pared by 4 bases and J by 0 bases, with 6 bases between. Germline V gene data show CDR1 as SQVTM and CDR2 as ANQGSEA. The CDR3: CSVVPMNTEAFF. The CDR3 DNA reads as TGCAGCGTTGTTCCCATGAACACTGAAGCTTTCTTT. The whole variable domain, filled in from reference TRBV29-1 and TRBJ1-1, reads SAVISQKPSRDICQRGTSLTIQCQVDSQVTMMFWYRQQPGQSLTLIATANQGSEATYESGFVIDKFPISRPNLTFSTLTVSNMSPEDSSIYLCSVVPMNTEAFFGQGTRLTVV.

The J gene is TRBJ1-1, the V gene TRBV7-7; perhaps TRBD1 as D (5 bases). Per germline, CDR1 SSHAT and CDR2 FNYEAQ (reference sequence). Trimming cost V 0 bases and J 7 bases, with 9 bases left between them. CDR3 length: 13 residues. Here the CDR3 DNA reads TGTGCCAGCAGCTTAGCGCCGGGACTTGAAGCTTTCTTT. This sequence encodes CASSLAPGLEAFF.

The chain employs TRBV5-1 and TRBJ1-6, with D maybe TRBD1 (6 bases). With 5 bases removed from V and 0 bases from J, the gap between germline ends came to 12 bases. CDR3 length equals 16 residues. From germline, CDR1 is SGHRS and CDR2 YFSETQ. In DNA form, the CDR3 reads TGCGCCAGCAGTCGGACAGACAGCTCCTATAATTCACCCCTCCACTTT. This translates into CASSRTDSSYNSPLHF.

The chain is built from TRBV19 and TRBJ1-1; D might be TRBD1 (6 bases). Germline V lookup: CDR1 LNHDA, CDR2 SQIVND (reference sequence). This CDR3 has 14 residues. V shed 6 bases and J shed 1 base, with 12 bases lying between them. The CDR3 region has the DNA TGTGCCAGTAGACGTGGACAGCAGAACACTGAAGCTTTCTTT. It specifies CASRRGQQNTEAFF.

The chain joins TRBV19 to TRBJ1-1, with D unresolved. Trimming removed 4 bases at V and 8 bases at J, with 8 bases between. Germline assignment: CDR1 LNHDA and CDR2 SQIVND (reference sequence). CDR3 length: 11 amino acids. The CDR3 DNA sequence: TGTGCCAGTAGTACCGACATGGAAGCTTTCTTT. Amino acid sequence: CASSTDMEAFF. Variable domain in full (rest from reference TRBV19 and TRBJ1-1): DGGITQSPKYLFRKEGQNVTLSCEQNLNHDAMYWYRQDPGQGLRLIYYSQIVNDFQKGDIAEGYSVSREKKESFPLTVTSAQKNPTAFYLCASSTDMEAFFGQGTRLTVV.

The chain is built from TRBV7-7 and TRBJ2-2, with 8 bases identical to TRBD1. CDR3 length: 15 residues. Germline V gene sequence: CDR1 SSHAT, CDR2 FNYEAQ (reference sequence). With V trimmed by 5 bases and J by 5 bases, 7 bases remained unmatched. This chain's CDR3 is CASSPGTGLTGELFF. In DNA, the CDR3 is TGTGCCAGCAGCCCCGGGACAGGCCTAACCGGGGAGCTGTTTTTT. The full variable domain, rest sourced from reference TRBV7-7 and TRBJ2-2, is GAGVSQSPRYKVTKRGQDVTLRCDPISSHATLYWYQQALGQGPEFLTYFNYEAQPDKSGLPSDRFSAERPEGSISTLTIQRTEQRDSAMYRCASSPGTGLTGELFFGEGSRLTVL.

The chain combines TRBV6-1 with TRBJ1-5; weak D call: TRBD1 (5 bases). This CDR3 is 15 amino acids long. Germline V gene sequence: CDR1 MNHNS, CDR2 SASEGT. Trimming removed 4 bases from V and 4 bases from J, with 14 bases in between. The CDR3 spells CASSGGFAPNQPQHF. CDR3 coding DNA: TGTGCCAGCAGTGGGGGCTTTGCCCCAAATCAGCCCCAGCATTTT.

The chain recombines TRBV6-1 with TRBJ1-6; D remains ambiguous. Trimming took off 7 bases at V and 0 bases at J, with 7 bases between the two ends. The CDR3 has 14 residues. Per germline, CDR1 MNHNS and CDR2 SASEGT. CDR3 in amino acids: CASIRSSYNSPLHF. The DNA of the CDR3 is TGTGCCAGCATAAGGAGCTCCTATAATTCACCCCTCCACTTT.

This clone was picked up a small number of times. The chain is built from TRBV7-3 and TRBJ1-5; D is unresolved. The CDR3 extends over 13 amino acids. With 0 bases removed from V and 5 bases from J, the gap between germline ends came to 5 bases. Germline assignment: CDR1 SGHTA and CDR2 FQGTGA. Written as DNA, the CDR3 is TGTGCCAGCAGCTTAACAGGAGATCAGCCCCAGCATTTT. This gives the protein CASSLTGDQPQHF. The full variable domain, with the rest looked up from reference TRBV7-3 and TRBJ1-5, is GAGVSQTPSNKVTEKGKYVELRCDPISGHTALYWYRQSLGQGPEFLIYFQGTGAADDSGLPNDRFFAVRPEGSVSTLKIQRTERGDSAVYLCASSLTGDQPQHFGDGTRLSIL.

The count of this clone is one. CDR3 protein: CASSQSVGRIPGTDYYRAQYF. The CDR3 DNA sequence: TGCGCCAGCAGCCAATCGGTCGGTCGCATCCCCGGGACAGACTACTATAGGGCGCAGTATTTT. J is TRBJ2-3 and V is TRBV4-1, with 7 nucleotides matching TRBD1. The CDR3 covers 21 residues. Germline V lookup: CDR1 MGHRA, CDR2 YSYEKL. The J segment lost 10 bases and the V segment lost 2 bases, leaving 30 bases of the junction unmatched.

This chain links TRBV6-5 with TRBJ1-1; weak D call: TRBD1 (5 bases). CDR3 length: 14 amino acids. Germline V gene sequence: CDR1 MNHEY, CDR2 SVGAGI. The V gene lost 5 bases and the J gene lost 2 bases, with 12 bases spanning the gap. Written as DNA, the CDR3 is TGTGCCAGCAGTGTAGGAGGGACCAACACTGAAGCTTTCTTT. Translated, it gives CASSVGGTNTEAFF.

In this sample, this clone turned up a few times. The chain employs TRBV4-1 and TRBJ2-3, with 7 bases fitting TRBD1. Losses at the gene ends were 5 bases for V and 0 bases for J; bases not matched to a gene: 2. The CDR3 is 14 amino acids. The V gene's germline CDR1 is MGHRA and CDR2 YSYEKL. Written as DNA, the CDR3 is TGCGCCAGCAGCGACAGGGATAGCACAGATACGCAGTATTTT. Its protein is CASSDRDSTDTQYF.

The chain recombines TRBV9 with TRBJ1-2; 8 nucleotides line up with TRBD1. Germline CDR1 SGDLS, CDR2 YYNGEE. The CDR3 runs to 14 residues. V lost 3 bases and J lost 11; bases outside the gene matches: 12. Written as DNA, the CDR3 is TGTGCCAGCAGCGAGGGTTTGACAGGGGTTTTTTACACCTTC. The encoded protein is CASSEGLTGVFYTF. Looking up the rest from reference TRBV9 and TRBJ1-2 gives the full variable domain: DSGVTQTPKHLITATGQRVTLRCSPRSGDLSVYWYQQSLDQGLQFLIQYYNGEERAKGNILERFSAQQFPDLHSELNLSSLELGDSALYFCASSEGLTGVFYTFGSGTRLTVV.

The rearrangement links TRBV19 to TRBJ2-1; D might be TRBD2 (6 bases). V lost 8 bases and J lost 8, with 22 bases in between. The CDR3 runs to 15 residues. In germline, CDR1 is LNHDA, CDR2 SQIVND (reference sequence). The chain's CDR3 is CASSATSKVPDEQFF. Here the CDR3 DNA reads TGTGCCAGTTCCGCCACTAGCAAGGTCCCCGATGAGCAGTTCTTC.

This clone was observed a single time. The chain links TRBV28 to TRBJ2-7, with D perhaps matching TRBD1 (6 bases). CDR3 size: 12 residues. Trimming took off 5 bases at V and 6 bases at J, with 11 bases between the two ends. Germline CDR1 and CDR2: MDHEN and SYDVKM. The CDR3 spells CASSKQGLEQYV. Written as DNA, the CDR3 is TGTGCCAGCAGTAAACAGGGTCTCGAGCAGTACGTC.

The chain couples TRBV19 to TRBJ2-1, with 10 bases aligning to TRBD2. V shed 4 bases and J 3 bases; nucleotides not matched to a gene: 6. The germline V gene encodes CDR1 LNHDA and CDR2 SQIVND (reference sequence). The CDR3 extends over 16 amino acids. CDR3 protein: CASSRTSGDYYNEQFF. CDR3 sequence (DNA): TGTGCCAGTAGTAGGACTAGCGGAGATTACTACAATGAGCAGTTCTTC. The full variable domain, completed using reference TRBV19 and TRBJ2-1, is DGGITQSPKYLFRKEGQNVTLSCEQNLNHDAMYWYRQDPGQGLRLIYYSQIVNDFQKGDIAEGYSVSREKKESFPLTVTSAQKNPTAFYLCASSRTSGDYYNEQFFGPGTRLTVL.

The gene calls are TRBV5-1 and TRBJ1-5; the D is unclear. This CDR3 is built from 15 residues. Germline V gene lookup returns CDR1 SGHRS and CDR2 YFSETQ. Trimming pared 0 bases from V and 2 bases from J, leaving 9 bases between. The CDR3 DNA follows: TGCGCCAGCAGCTTGGATTTGGCAGGCAATCAGCCCCAGCATTTT. Protein product: CASSLDLAGNQPQHF.

The chain links TRBV4-2 to TRBJ2-3; 9 bases are a match to TRBD2. From germline, CDR1 is LGHNA and CDR2 YNFKEQ. The CDR3 sequence is 14 residues long. The trim removed 2 bases at V and 4 bases at J, leaving 1 base unmatched. The CDR3: CASSQKREADTQYF. The DNA for the CDR3 is TGTGCCAGCAGCCAAAAGCGGGAGGCAGATACGCAGTATTTT.

Here the CDR3 reads CASSPGTGEIRREPQHF. The CDR3 nucleotides are TGTGCCAGCAGCCCTGGAACAGGGGAAATTCGTCGAGAGCCCCAGCATTTT. The V call is TRBV5-8, the J call TRBJ1-5; 7 bases match TRBD1. After removal of 4 bases from V and 8 bases from J, the junction contained 18 bases not matched to a gene. Germline CDR1 and CDR2: SGHTS and YDEGEE. This CDR3 comprises 17 residues.

The chain carries TRBV10-1 and TRBJ1-3; 9 bases match TRBD1. In germline, CDR1 is WNHNN, CDR2 SYGVQD (reference sequence). The trim removed 4 bases at V and 2 bases at J, leaving 15 bases unmatched. This CDR3 has 19 residues. CDR3 DNA sequence: TGCGCCAGCAGTGTCCCTCCCCCGGACAGGGGCTGTACTGGAAACACCATATATTTT. This encodes CASSVPPPDRGCTGNTIYF.

As concerns this clone: The junction differs from germline at one of its ends, possibly a read error. The chain employs TRBV7-8 and TRBJ1-1; TRBD1 might be the D (5 bases). The V gene's germline CDR1 is SGHVS and CDR2 FQNEAQ. The CDR3 length is 19 residues. The CDR3 is CASNLLTGDGTTEGPEAFF. The CDR3 DNA is TGTGCCAGCAACTTATTGACGGGAGATGGGACCACCGAAGGACCTGAAGCTTTCTTT.

This clone has a handful of counts. V gene TRBV29-1 combines with J gene TRBJ1-3; D gene ambiguous. CDR1 SQVTM and CDR2 ANQGSEA come from the germline V gene. V gave up 6 bases and J gave up 1 base, with 7 bases separating them. CDR3 length equals 12 residues. CDR3 region: CSVTGSGNTIYF. DNA for the CDR3: TGCAGCGTGACGGGATCTGGAAACACCATATATTTT. Combining the CDR3 with reference TRBV29-1 and TRBJ1-3 gives the whole variable domain SAVISQKPSRDICQRGTSLTIQCQVDSQVTMMFWYRQQPGQSLTLIATANQGSEATYESGFVIDKFPISRPNLTFSTLTVSNMSPEDSSIYLCSVTGSGNTIYFGEGSWLTVV.

This clone was seen a few times. V and J are TRBV11-3 and TRBJ2-5; TRBD1 agrees at 10 bases. Trimming cost V 5 bases and J 5 bases; bases outside gene matches: 8. There are 15 residues in the CDR3. Germline V gene data show CDR1 as SGHNT and CDR2 as YENEEA. The CDR3 sequence: CASSKRTGGDETQYF. CDR3 in DNA: TGTGCCAGCAGCAAAAGGACAGGGGGAGATGAGACCCAGTACTTC. Looking up the rest from reference TRBV11-3 and TRBJ2-5 gives the full variable domain: EAGVVQSPRYKIIEKKQPVAFWCNPISGHNTLYWYLQNLGQGPELLIRYENEEAVDDSQLPKDRFSAERLKGVDSTLKIQPAELGDSAVYLCASSKRTGGDETQYFGPGTRLLVL.

The chain employs TRBV29-1 and TRBJ2-7, with 7 bases matching TRBD1. The V segment lost 5 bases and the J segment 2 bases; nucleotides outside the gene matches: 9. Germline loops: CDR1 SQVTM, CDR2 ANQGSEA. CDR3 length equals 14 residues. The CDR3 DNA sequence: TGCAGCGTTACACACCAGGGACAGACCTACGAGCAGTACTTC. Translating it yields CSVTHQGQTYEQYF.

The V gene is TRBV4-1, the J gene TRBJ2-1; 11 positions agree with TRBD2. Germline values: CDR1 MGHRA, CDR2 YSYEKL. The CDR3 loop spans 17 amino acids. V lost 0 bases to trimming and J lost 5 bases; unmatched junction nucleotides: 6. The CDR3 DNA reads as TGCGCCAGCAGCCAAGATCGGCTACTAGCGGGGGACAATGAGCAGTTCTTC. This codes for CASSQDRLLAGDNEQFF.

The chain is built from TRBV27 and TRBJ2-7; 8 nucleotides line up with TRBD1. Germline lookup yields CDR1 MNHEY and CDR2 SMNVEV (reference sequence). V dropped 5 bases and J dropped 7; count of bases not matched to a gene: 7. The CDR3 contains 13 residues. The CDR3 region is CASSPRGRNEQYF. In DNA form, the CDR3 reads TGTGCCAGCAGTCCCAGGGGGCGGAATGAGCAGTACTTC.